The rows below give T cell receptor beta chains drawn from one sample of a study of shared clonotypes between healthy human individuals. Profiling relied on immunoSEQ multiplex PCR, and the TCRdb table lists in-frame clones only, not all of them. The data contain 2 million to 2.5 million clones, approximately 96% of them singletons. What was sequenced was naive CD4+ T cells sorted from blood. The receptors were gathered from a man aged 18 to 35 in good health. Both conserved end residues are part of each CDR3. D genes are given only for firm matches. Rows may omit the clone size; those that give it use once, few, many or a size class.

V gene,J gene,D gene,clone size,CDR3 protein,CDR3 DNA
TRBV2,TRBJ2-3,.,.,CASKEPRRTDTQYF,TGTGCCAGCAAAGAGCCACGGCGCACAGATACGCAGTATTTT
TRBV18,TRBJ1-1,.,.,CASSPGRAGDTEAFF,TGTGCCAGCTCACCAGGACGTGCCGGGGACACTGAAGCTTTCTTT
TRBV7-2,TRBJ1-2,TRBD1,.,CASSLGPGQGGGYTF,TGTGCCAGCAGCTTAGGACCCGGACAGGGAGGTGGCTACACCTTC
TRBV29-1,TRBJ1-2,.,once,CSVWDGYGYTF,TGCAGCGTTTGGGACGGCTATGGCTACACCTTC
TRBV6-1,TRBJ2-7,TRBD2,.,CASSDGGGPLYEQYF,TGTGCCAGCAGTGACGGCGGGGGGCCTCTCTACGAGCAGTACTTC
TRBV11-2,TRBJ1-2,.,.,CASSSEPHLSRVNYGYTF,TGTGCCAGCAGCTCCGAACCCCACCTTTCCAGGGTGAACTATGGCTACACCTTC
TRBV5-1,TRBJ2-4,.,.,CASSLGVRRDDDLAKNIQYF,TGCGCCAGCAGCTTGGGTGTACGGCGGGACGATGACCTAGCCAAAAACATTCAGTACTTC
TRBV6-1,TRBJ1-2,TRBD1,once,CASSERRTGTSGYTF,TGTGCCAGCAGTGAACGAAGGACAGGGACTTCCGGCTACACCTTC
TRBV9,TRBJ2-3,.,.,CASSRAHTDTQYF,TGTGCCAGCAGCAGGGCGCACACAGATACGCAGTATTTT
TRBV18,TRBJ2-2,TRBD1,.,CASSPQPGQVTGELFF,TGTGCCAGCTCACCACAACCGGGACAGGTCACCGGGGAGCTGTTTTTT
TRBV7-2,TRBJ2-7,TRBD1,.,CASSSAPGQGKKEQYF,TGTGCCAGCAGCAGTGCCCCGGGACAGGGGAAGAAAGAGCAGTACTTC
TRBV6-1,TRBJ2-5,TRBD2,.,CASSRASGTQETQYF,TGTGCCAGCAGTCGGGCTAGCGGGACCCAAGAGACCCAGTACTTC
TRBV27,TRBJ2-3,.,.,CASRRLAVITDTQYF,TGTGCCAGCAGGCGTCTAGCAGTAATCACAGATACGCAGTATTTT
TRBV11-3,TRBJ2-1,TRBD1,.,CASSLGQGVRFF,TGTGCCAGCAGCTTAGGACAGGGTGTTCGGTTCTTC
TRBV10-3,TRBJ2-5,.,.,CAIGVGTQETQYF,TGTGCCATCGGGGTTGGGACACAAGAGACCCAGTACTTC
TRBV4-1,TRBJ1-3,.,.,CASSLGLRSGNTIYF,TGCGCCAGCAGCCTAGGGTTGAGGTCTGGAAACACCATATATTTT
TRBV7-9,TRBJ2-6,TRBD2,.,CASSLSGGIRGAGANVLTF,TGTGCCAGCAGCCTCTCGGGAGGTATTCGAGGGGCTGGGGCCAACGTCCTGACTTTC
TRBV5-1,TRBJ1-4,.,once,CASSLVQGLGEKLFF,TGCGCCAGCAGCTTGGTTCAGGGATTAGGGGAAAAACTGTTTTTT
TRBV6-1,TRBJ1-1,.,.,CASSGRKALIAARWNTEAFF,TGTGCCAGCAGTGGGCGGAAGGCTTTAATTGCGGCGAGATGGAACACTGAAGCTTTCTTT
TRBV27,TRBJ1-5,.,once,CASRPLGVGISNQPQHF,TGTGCCAGCAGACCTTTAGGGGTGGGTATAAGCAATCAGCCCCAGCATTTT
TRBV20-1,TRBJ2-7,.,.,CSATADYEQYF,TGCAGTGCCACGGCGGACTACGAGCAGTACTTC
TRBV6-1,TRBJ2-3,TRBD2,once,CASNQRGPDTDTQYF,TGTGCCAGCAATCAGCGGGGGCCCGACACAGATACGCAGTATTTT
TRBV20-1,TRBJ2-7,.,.,CSATGLEQYF,TGCAGTGCTACCGGACTGGAGCAGTACTTC
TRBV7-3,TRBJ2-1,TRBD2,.,CASSLIRTSGAHEQFF,TGTGCCAGCAGCTTAATCAGGACTAGCGGGGCCCATGAGCAGTTCTTC
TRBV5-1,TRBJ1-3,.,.,CASSASDSSGNTIYF,TGCGCCAGCAGCGCCTCGGACAGCTCTGGAAACACCATATATTTT
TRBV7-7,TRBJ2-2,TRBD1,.,CASSVSVGQGITGELFF,TGTGCTAGCAGCGTCTCGGTGGGACAGGGAATTACCGGGGAGCTGTTTTTT
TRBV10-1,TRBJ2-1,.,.,CASSDSLIF,TGCGCCAGCAGTGACAGTCTTATCTTC
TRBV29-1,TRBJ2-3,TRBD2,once,CSAEGGLAGSTDTQYF,TGCAGCGCCGAGGGGGGATTAGCGGGATCCACAGATACGCAGTATTTT
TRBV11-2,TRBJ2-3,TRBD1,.,CASSLVTGQGNSDTQYF,TGTGCCAGCAGCTTAGTTACGGGACAGGGGAATTCAGATACGCAGTATTTT
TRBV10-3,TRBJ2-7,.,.,CAIGDRLDEQYF,TGTGCCATCGGGGACCGTCTCGACGAGCAGTACTTC
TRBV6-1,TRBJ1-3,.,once,CASSEAQQESSGNTIYF,TGTGCCAGCAGTGAAGCGCAGCAGGAGAGCTCTGGAAACACCATATATTTT
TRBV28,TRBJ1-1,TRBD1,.,CASKQGARSEAFF,TGTGCCAGTAAACAGGGGGCTCGGTCTGAAGCTTTCTTT
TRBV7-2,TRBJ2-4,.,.,CASSTSGGVAKNIQYF,TGTGCCAGCAGCACCTCCGGCGGGGTAGCCAAAAACATTCAGTACTTC
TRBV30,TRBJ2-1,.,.,CAWSGGGSEQFF,TGTGCCTGGAGTGGAGGGGGAAGTGAGCAGTTCTTC
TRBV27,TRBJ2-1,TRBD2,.,CASSSPGLAGGRGEQFF,TGTGCCAGCAGTTCGCCGGGACTAGCGGGAGGGCGAGGTGAGCAGTTCTTC
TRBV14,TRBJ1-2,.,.,CASSQENRVQAFAF,TGTGCCAGCAGCCAAGAAAACAGGGTGCAAGCTTTCGCCTTC
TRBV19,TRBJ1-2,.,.,CASSIGPSNYGYTF,TGTGCCAGTAGTATAGGCCCCTCTAACTATGGCTACACCTTC
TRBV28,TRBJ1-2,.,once,CASSSGGAVF,TGTGCCAGCAGTTCGGGGGGTGCCGTCTTC
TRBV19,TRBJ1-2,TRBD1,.,CASIPAGTGGRYYTF,TGTGCCAGTATCCCCGCCGGGACAGGGGGCCGATACTACACCTTC
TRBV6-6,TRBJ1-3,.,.,CASTDPGAVNTIYF,TGTGCCAGCACCGACCCCGGGGCTGTCAACACCATATATTTT
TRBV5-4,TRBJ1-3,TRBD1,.,CASSKGGDRRNTIYF,TGTGCCAGCAGCAAGGGCGGGGACAGGAGAAACACCATATATTTT
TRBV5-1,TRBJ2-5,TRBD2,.,CASSGGGAGETQYF,TGCGCCAGCAGTGGCGGGGGGGCCGGTGAGACCCAGTACTTC
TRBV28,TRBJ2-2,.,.,CASSFAAGTGELFF,TGTGCCAGCAGTTTTGCCGCCGGCACCGGGGAGCTGTTTTTT
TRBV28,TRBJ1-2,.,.,CASRPGGGYGYTF,TGTGCCAGCAGACCCGGGGGGGGCTATGGCTACACCTTC
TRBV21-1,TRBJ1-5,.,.,CASSKVLPTFVAGDLNQPQHF,TGTGCCAGCAGCAAAGTCTTACCAACGTTTGTGGCGGGAGACCTCAATCAGCCCCAGCATTTT
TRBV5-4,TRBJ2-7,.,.,CASSAGDPFYEQYF,TGTGCCAGCAGCGCAGGGGACCCATTCTACGAGCAGTACTTC
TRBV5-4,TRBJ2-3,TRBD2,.,CASSLVASGSTDTQYF,TGTGCCAGCAGCTTGGTCGCTAGCGGGAGCACAGATACGCAGTATTTT
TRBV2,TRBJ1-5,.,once,CASADRLDQPQHF,TGTGCCAGCGCTGACAGGTTGGATCAGCCCCAGCATTTT
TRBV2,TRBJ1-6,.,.,CASTLGVLYSPLHF,TGTGCCAGCACCCTAGGGGTACTGTATTCACCCCTCCACTTT
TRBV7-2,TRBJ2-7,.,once,CASSLNYFTSYEQYF,TGTGCCAGCAGCTTAAACTACTTCACTTCCTACGAGCAGTACTTC
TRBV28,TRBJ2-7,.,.,CASSLSAPPYYEQYF,TGTGCCAGCAGTTTATCGGCGCCACCATATTACGAGCAGTACTTC
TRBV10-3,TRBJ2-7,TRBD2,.,CAISESAGGSTEQYF,TGTGCCATCAGTGAATCCGCGGGAGGATCGACGGAGCAGTACTTC
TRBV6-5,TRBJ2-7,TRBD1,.,CASSYSTGNLDYEQYF,TGTGCCAGCAGTTACTCGACAGGGAACCTGGACTACGAGCAGTACTTC
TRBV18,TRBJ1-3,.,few,CASSPQGSGNTIYF,TGTGCCAGCTCACCACAGGGTTCTGGAAACACCATATATTTT
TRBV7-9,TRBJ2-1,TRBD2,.,CASSPGTSGRSEQFF,TGTGCCAGCAGCCCCGGGACTAGCGGGAGGTCTGAGCAGTTCTTC